Below are 10 T cell receptor beta chains sequenced from a single sample in a study of blood T cells in healthy people across ages. PCR was performed a second time for about 6 to 11 cycles using a sample-barcoded 5' primer and a J-beta primer mix. TCRdb re-called the 5' RACE reads through MiXCR, storing one row per CDR3 protein. The sample carries approximately 900,000 distinct CDR3 sequences, approximately 32% recorded once. This same sample was also taken into another study, of T cells of mothers and their children.

What was sequenced was blood. All receptors come from a woman in her thirties or forties in good health.

CDR3 residues: CASSPVALQVQPQHF. DNA of the CDR3: TGCGCCAGCAGCCCAGTCGCCCTACAGGTTCAGCCCCAGCATTTT. V gene TRBV4-1 combines with J gene TRBJ1-5, with D perhaps matching TRBD1 (5 bases). This CDR3 region has 15 residues. Germline V gene lookup returns CDR1 MGHRA and CDR2 YSYEKL. The ends were cut back, 4 bases at V and 6 bases at J, with 16 bases in the middle.

The table lists this clonotype with many counts. The V and J genes are TRBV6-5 and TRBJ1-2, with D tentatively TRBD1 (5 bases). The CDR3 runs 13 residues. Per germline, CDR1 MNHEY and CDR2 SVGAGI. V lost 6 bases and J lost 4, with 12 bases in between. CDR3 sequence: CASSHDSLYGYTF. As DNA, the CDR3 is TGTGCCAGCAGCCACGACAGCCTCTATGGCTACACCTTC.

This clonotype has at least ten counts. This chain uses TRBV11-2 with TRBJ2-7; tentative D call: TRBD2 (7 bases). Germline loops: CDR1 SGHAT, CDR2 FQNNGV. The CDR3 extends over 14 amino acids. V was cut by 4 bases and J by 1 base, with 11 bases left in between. The CDR3 coding sequence is TGTGCCAGCAGCTCGGGAGGACAGTCCTACGAGCAGTACTTC. Its protein is CASSSGGQSYEQYF.

This clonotype has only a few counts. The chain combines TRBV28 with TRBJ1-5; D not certain. This CDR3 spans 14 amino acids. Trimming pared 6 bases from V and 1 base from J, leaving 10 bases between. The germline gives CDR1 MDHEN, CDR2 SYDVKM. The CDR3 DNA is TGTGCCAGCAGGAAAGTGGGGAGCAATCAGCCCCAGCATTTT. Translation gives CASRKVGSNQPQHF.

The chain recombines TRBV20-1 with TRBJ2-1, with 15 bases identical to TRBD2. This CDR3 has 18 amino acids. Per germline, CDR1 DFQATT and CDR2 SNEGSKA (reference sequence). The junction had 8 bases not matched to a gene; V was cut back by 5 bases and J by 0 bases. The CDR3 coding sequence is TGCAGTGCTGAGACCGGGACTAGCGGGGGGAGCTCCTACAATGAGCAGTTCTTC. The encoded protein is CSAETGTSGGSSYNEQFF.

This chain connects TRBV9 to TRBJ2-2, with 7 positions matching TRBD2. After removal of 4 bases from V and 2 bases from J, the junction contained 8 bases not matched to a gene. The CDR3 runs 16 residues. CDR1 is SGDLS and CDR2 is YYNGEE in the germline V gene. The CDR3 reads CASSTMAGDNTGELFF. CDR3 in DNA: TGTGCCAGCAGCACAATGGCGGGGGACAACACCGGGGAGCTGTTTTTT.

Note on this clonotype: A junction boundary mismatches the germline segment, possibly from a read error. The V call is TRBV7-9, the J call TRBJ1-2; maybe TRBD1 (6 bases). CDR1 SEHNR and CDR2 FQNEAQ come from the germline V gene (reference sequence). CDR3 length: 14 residues. This CDR3 is CTSSLPDRAYGYTF. The CDR3 DNA reads as TGTACCAGCAGCCTCCCGGACAGAGCCTATGGCTACACCTTC.

Concerning this clonotype itself: A junction boundary mismatches the germline segment, possibly from a read error. This rearrangement joins TRBV19 to TRBJ1-1, with D maybe TRBD1 (5 bases). This CDR3 is 13 amino acids long. In germline, CDR1 is LNHDA, CDR2 SQIVND (reference sequence). This chain's CDR3 is CARSIGQNTEAFF. The CDR3 DNA sequence: TGTGCCAGGAGTATCGGACAGAACACTGAAGCTTTCTTT.

This clonotype was detected only a few times. This chain links TRBV29-1 with TRBJ2-3; 7 bases map to TRBD2. Germline V gene data show CDR1 as SQVTM and CDR2 as ANQGSEA. Losses at the gene ends were 6 bases for V and 5 bases for J; bases not matched to a gene: 8. This CDR3 is 13 amino acids long. The CDR3 region is CSVETTGGDTQYF. The CDR3, as DNA: TGCAGCGTCGAAACCACGGGAGGAGATACGCAGTATTTT.

Points on this clonotype: Germline is not matched at one junction end, which may reflect a read error. The rearrangement uses TRBV28 and TRBJ2-5; perhaps TRBD2 as D (5 bases). The CDR3 is 14 residues long. In germline, CDR1 is MDHEN, CDR2 SYDVKM. Written as DNA, the CDR3 is TGTGCCAGCAGTTTAAGAGGAGGAATGGAGACCCGGTACTTC. It yields the protein CASSLRGGMETRYF.